Sequencing of this T cell receptor beta chain was carried out in a study of Ad26.COV2.S vaccination and SARS-CoV-2 variants. In the study overall: Doses of Ad26.COV2.S were injected into muscle once or twice, 56 days apart.

The table came from immunoSEQ multiplex PCR; TCRdb's copy has only in-frame clones and leaves some out. Found here are fewer than 500,000 clones, less than 95% of them singletons; the top ten hold approximately 4.5%. A note on this clone: The target antigen is unknown.

Trimming took off 6 bases at V and 5 bases at J, with 13 bases between the two ends. Germline loops: CDR1 SGHAT, CDR2 FQNNGV. The length of the CDR3 is 13 residues. Treatment noted: about 20 received Ad26.COV2.S at low or high dose, single or two shots; several received placebo; per-sample allocation not given. Sampling occurred on day 63 after the first vaccine or placebo injection. Study outcomes and limitations: The study found higher spike-specific TCR breadth in vaccine than placebo recipients. Analytic work on TCR breadth and depth might have understated the full extent of total T cell responses. Substantial post-vaccination breadth of spike-specific CD8+ and CD4+ T cell responses was reported.

The sequence derives from a person aged 18-65 years who received the Ad26.COV2.S COVID-19 vaccine or a placebo. Material: peripheral blood, obtained in a trial of Ad26.COV2.S vaccine versus placebo. V usage is TRBV11-2 and J usage is TRBJ1-1; D uncertain. The CDR3 region has the DNA TGTGCCAGCAGACCCATCGGGATGACTGAAGCTTTCTTT. Translation: CASRPIGMTEAFF.